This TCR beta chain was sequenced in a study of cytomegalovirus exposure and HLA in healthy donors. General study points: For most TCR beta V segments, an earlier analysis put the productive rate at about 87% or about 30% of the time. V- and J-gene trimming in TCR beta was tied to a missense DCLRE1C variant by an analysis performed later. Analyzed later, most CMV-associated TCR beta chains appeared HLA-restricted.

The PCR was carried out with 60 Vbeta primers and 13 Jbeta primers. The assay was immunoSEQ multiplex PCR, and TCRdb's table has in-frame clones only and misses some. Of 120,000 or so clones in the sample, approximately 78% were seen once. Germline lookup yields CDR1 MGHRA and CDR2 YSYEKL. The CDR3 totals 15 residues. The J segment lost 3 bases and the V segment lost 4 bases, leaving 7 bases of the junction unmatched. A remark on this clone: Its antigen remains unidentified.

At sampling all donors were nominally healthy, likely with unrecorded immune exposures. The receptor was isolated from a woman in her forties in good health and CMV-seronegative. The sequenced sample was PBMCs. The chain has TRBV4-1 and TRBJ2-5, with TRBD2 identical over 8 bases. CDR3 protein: CASSRLVAGKETQYF. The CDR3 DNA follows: TGCGCCAGCAGCCGGTTAGTAGCGGGAAAAGAGACCCAGTACTTC.